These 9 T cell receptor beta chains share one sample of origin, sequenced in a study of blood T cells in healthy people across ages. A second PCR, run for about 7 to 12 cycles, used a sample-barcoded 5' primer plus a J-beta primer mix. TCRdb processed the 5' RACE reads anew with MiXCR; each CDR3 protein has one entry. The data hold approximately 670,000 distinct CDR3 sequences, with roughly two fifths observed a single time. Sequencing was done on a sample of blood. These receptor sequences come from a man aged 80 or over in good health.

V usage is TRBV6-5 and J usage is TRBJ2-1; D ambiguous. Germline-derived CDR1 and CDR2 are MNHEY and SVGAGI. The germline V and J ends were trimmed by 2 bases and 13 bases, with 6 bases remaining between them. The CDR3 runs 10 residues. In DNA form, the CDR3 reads TGTGCCAGCAGTTACGCCGGTCAGTTCTTC. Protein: CASSYAGQFF.

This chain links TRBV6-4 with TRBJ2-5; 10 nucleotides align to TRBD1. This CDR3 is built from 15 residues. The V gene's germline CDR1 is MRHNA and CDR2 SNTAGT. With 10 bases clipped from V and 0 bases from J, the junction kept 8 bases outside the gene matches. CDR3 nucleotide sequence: TGTGCCAACACGGGGACAGGGGAGAACCAAGAGACCCAGTACTTC. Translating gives CANTGTGENQETQYF.

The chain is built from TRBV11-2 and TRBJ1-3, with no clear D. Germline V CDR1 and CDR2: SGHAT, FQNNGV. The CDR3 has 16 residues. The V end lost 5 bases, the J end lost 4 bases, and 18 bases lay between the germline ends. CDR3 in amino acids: CASSPSLGKTGNTIYF. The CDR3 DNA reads TGTGCCAGCAGCCCATCCCTGGGCAAAACAGGAAACACCATATATTTT.

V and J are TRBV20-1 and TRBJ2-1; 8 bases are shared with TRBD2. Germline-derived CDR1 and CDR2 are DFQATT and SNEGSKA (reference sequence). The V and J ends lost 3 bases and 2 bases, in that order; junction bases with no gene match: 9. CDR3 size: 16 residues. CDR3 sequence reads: CSASLSGSRAYNEQFF. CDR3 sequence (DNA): TGCAGTGCTAGTTTGAGCGGGAGTCGGGCCTACAATGAGCAGTTCTTC.

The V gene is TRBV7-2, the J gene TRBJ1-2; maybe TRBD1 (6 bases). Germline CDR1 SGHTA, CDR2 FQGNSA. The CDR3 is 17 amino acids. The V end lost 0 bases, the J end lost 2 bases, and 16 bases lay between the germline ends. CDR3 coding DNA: TGTGCCAGCAGCTTAGCCACCGGGACACAGTCGAACTATGGCTACACCTTC. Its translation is CASSLATGTQSNYGYTF.

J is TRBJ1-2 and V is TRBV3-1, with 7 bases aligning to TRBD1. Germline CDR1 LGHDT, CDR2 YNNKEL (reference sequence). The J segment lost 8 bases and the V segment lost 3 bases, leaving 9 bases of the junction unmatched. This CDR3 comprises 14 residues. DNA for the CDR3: TGTGCCAGCAGCCAGGGACAGTTTGGAACGGGCTACACCTTC. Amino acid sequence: CASSQGQFGTGYTF. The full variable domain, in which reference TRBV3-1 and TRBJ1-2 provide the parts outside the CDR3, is DTAVSQTPKYLVTQMGNDKSIKCEQNLGHDTMYWYKQDSKKFLKIMFSYNNKELIINETVPNRFSPKSPDKAHLNLHINSLELGDSAVYFCASSQGQFGTGYTFGSGTRLTVV.

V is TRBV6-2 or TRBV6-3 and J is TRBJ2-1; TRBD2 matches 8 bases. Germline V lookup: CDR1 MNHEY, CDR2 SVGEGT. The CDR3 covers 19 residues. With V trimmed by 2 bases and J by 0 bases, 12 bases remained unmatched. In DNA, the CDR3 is TGTGCCAGCAGTTACCCGACTAGCGTCCCTAGAAGCTCCTACAATGAGCAGTTCTTC. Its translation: CASSYPTSVPRSSYNEQFF.

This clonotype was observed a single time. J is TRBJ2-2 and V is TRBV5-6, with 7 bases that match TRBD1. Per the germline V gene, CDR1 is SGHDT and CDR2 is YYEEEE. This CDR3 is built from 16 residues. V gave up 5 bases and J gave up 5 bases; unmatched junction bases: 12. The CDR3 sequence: CASRHNRQGRTGELFF. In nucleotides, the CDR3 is TGTGCCAGCAGGCACAACCGACAGGGACGTACCGGGGAGCTGTTTTTT.

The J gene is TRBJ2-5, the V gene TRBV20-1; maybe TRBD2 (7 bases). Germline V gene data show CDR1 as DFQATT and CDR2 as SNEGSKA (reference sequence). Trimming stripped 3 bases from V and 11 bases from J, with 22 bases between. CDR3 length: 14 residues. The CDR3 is CSARRGQDLREQYF. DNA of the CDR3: TGCAGTGCTAGGCGGGGGCAGGATTTGAGAGAGCAGTACTTC.